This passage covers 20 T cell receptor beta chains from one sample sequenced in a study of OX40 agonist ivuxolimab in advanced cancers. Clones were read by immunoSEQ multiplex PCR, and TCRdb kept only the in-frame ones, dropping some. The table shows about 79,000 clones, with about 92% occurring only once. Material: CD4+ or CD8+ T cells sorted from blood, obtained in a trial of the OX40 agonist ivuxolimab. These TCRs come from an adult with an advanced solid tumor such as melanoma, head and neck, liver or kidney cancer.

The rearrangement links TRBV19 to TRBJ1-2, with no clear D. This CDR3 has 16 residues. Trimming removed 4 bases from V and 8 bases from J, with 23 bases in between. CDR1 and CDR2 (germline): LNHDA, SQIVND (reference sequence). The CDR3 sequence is CASSTQYRERKKGYTF. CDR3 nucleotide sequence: TGTGCCAGTAGTACTCAATACCGGGAGAGAAAGAAAGGCTACACCTTC.

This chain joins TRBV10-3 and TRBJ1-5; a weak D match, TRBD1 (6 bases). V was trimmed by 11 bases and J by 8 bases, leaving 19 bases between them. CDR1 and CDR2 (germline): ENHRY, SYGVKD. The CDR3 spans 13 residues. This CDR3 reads CASKGDTSEPQHF. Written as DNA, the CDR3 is TGTGCCTCCAAAGGGGACACCTCAGAGCCCCAGCATTTT.

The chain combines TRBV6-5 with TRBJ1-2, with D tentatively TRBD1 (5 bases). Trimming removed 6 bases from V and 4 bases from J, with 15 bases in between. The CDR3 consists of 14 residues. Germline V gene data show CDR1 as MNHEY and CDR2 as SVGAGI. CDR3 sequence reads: CASSREGEGYGYTF. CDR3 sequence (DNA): TGTGCCAGCAGCCGGGAAGGGGAGGGCTATGGCTACACCTTC.

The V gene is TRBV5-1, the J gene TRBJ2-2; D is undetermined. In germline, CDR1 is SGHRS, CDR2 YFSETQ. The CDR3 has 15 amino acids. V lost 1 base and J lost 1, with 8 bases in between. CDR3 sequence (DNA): TGCGCCAGCAGCTTGATCGCAGGGAACACCGGGGAGCTGTTTTTT. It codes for CASSLIAGNTGELFF.

The CDR3 loop reads CASRQRQGGSWSNEKLFF. Written as DNA, the CDR3 is TGTGCCAGCAGACAAAGACAGGGGGGTTCATGGTCTAATGAAAAACTGTTTTTT. The chain joins TRBV4-2 to TRBJ1-4, with 9 bases fitting TRBD1. The V and J ends lost 6 bases and 3 bases, in that order; junction bases with no gene match: 14. Germline V gene lookup returns CDR1 LGHNA and CDR2 YNFKEQ. This CDR3 has 18 residues.

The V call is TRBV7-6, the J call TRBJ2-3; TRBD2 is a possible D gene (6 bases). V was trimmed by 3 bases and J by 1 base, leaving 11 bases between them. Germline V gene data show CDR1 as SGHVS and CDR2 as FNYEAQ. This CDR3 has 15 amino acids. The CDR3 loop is CASSLGGLGTDTQYF. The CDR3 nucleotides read TGTGCCAGCAGCTTGGGGGGTTTAGGCACAGATACGCAGTATTTT.

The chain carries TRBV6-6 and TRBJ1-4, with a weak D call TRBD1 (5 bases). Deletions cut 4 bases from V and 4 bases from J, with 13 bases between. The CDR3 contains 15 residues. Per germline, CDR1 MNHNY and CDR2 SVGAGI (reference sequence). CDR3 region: CASSLPGPVNEKLFF. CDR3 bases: TGTGCCAGCAGTTTGCCGGGACCCGTTAATGAAAAACTGTTTTTT.

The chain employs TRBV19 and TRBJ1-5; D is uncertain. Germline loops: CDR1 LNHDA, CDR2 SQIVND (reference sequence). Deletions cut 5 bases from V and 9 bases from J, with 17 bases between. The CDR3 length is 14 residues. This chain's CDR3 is CASSPSTAWWPQHF. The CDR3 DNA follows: TGTGCCAGTAGTCCCAGCACAGCGTGGTGGCCCCAGCATTTT.

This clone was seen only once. The CDR3 DNA follows: TGTGCCAGCAGCCGACCGTCCCGGGCAGATACGCAGTATTTT. The encoded protein is CASSRPSRADTQYF. The chain joins TRBV7-2 to TRBJ2-3; no definite D call. Trimming cost V 5 bases and J 4 bases, with 13 bases left between them. The CDR3 loop spans 14 amino acids. Germline lookup yields CDR1 SGHTA and CDR2 FQGNSA.

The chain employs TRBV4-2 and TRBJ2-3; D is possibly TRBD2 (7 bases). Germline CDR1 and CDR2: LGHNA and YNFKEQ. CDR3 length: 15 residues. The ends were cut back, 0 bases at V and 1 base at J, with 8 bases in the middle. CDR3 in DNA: TGTGCCAGCAGCCAAGAAGGGGGGGGCACAGATACGCAGTATTTT. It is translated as CASSQEGGGTDTQYF.

In DNA form, the CDR3 reads TGTGCCAGTAGTTACACCGGCTACAATGAGCAGTTCTTC. This sequence encodes CASSYTGYNEQFF. The V call is TRBV19, the J call TRBJ2-1; no clear D gene. Germline-derived CDR1 and CDR2 are LNHDA and SQIVND (reference sequence). This CDR3 spans 13 amino acids. Trimming took off 5 bases at V and 3 bases at J, with 8 bases between the two ends.

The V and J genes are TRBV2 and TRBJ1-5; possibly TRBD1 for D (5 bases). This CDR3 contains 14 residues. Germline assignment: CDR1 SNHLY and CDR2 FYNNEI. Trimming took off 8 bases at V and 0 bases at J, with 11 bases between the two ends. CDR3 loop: CASGKGNSNQPQHF. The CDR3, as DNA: TGTGCCAGCGGGAAGGGGAATAGCAATCAGCCCCAGCATTTT.

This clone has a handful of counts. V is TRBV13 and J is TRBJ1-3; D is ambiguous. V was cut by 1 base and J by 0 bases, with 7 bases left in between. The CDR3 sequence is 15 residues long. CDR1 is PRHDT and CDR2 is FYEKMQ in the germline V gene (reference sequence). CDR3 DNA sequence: TGTGCCAGCAGCTTAGAGAGGCTCTCTGGAAACACCATATATTTT. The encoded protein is CASSLERLSGNTIYF.

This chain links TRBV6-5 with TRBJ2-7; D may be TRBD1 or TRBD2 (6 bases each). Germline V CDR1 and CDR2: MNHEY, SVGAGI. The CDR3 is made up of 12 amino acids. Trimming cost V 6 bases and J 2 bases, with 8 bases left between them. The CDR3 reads CASRRGAYEQYF. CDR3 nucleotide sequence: TGTGCCAGCAGGAGGGGGGCCTACGAGCAGTACTTC.

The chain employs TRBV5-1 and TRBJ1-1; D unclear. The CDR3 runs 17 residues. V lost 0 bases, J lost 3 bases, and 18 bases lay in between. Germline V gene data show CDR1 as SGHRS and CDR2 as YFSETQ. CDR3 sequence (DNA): TGCGCCAGCAGCTTGGATCTTTATGGCAAGGCGGACACTGAAGCTTTCTTT. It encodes CASSLDLYGKADTEAFF.

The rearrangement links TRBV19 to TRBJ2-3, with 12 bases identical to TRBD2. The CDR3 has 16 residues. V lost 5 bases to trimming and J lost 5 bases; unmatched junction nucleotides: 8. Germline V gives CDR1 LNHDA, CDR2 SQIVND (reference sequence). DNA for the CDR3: TGTGCCAGTAGTGGGAGACTAGCGGGGGCCGGAGATACGCAGTATTTT. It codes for CASSGRLAGAGDTQYF.

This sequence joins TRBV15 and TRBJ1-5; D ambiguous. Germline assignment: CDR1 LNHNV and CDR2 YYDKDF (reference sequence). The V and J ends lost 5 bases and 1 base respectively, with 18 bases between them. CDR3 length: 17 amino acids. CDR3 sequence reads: CATSRRGSSLSNQPQHF. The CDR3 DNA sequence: TGTGCCACCAGCCGAAGAGGTAGCAGTCTGAGCAATCAGCCCCAGCATTTT.

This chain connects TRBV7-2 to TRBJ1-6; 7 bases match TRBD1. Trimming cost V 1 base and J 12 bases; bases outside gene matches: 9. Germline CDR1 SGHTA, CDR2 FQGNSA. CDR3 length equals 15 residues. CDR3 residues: CASSLGGSGGRPLHF. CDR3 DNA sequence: TGTGCCAGCAGCTTAGGGGGCTCAGGGGGAAGACCCCTCCACTTT.

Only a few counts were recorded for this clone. In DNA form, the CDR3 reads TGCGCCAGCAGCGTTGGACAGGAGTATTCACCCCTCCACTTT. As protein: CASSVGQEYSPLHF. The chain carries TRBV5-1 and TRBJ1-6; TRBD1 agrees at 7 bases. This CDR3 region has 14 residues. The germline gives CDR1 SGHRS, CDR2 YFSETQ. The J segment lost 8 bases and the V segment lost 4 bases, leaving 6 bases of the junction unmatched.

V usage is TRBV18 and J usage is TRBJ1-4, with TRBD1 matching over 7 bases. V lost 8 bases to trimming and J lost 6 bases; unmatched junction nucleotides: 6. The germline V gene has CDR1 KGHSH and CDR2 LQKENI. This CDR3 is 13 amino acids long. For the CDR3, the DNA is TGTGCCAGCAAGGGACAGCCAGATGAAAAACTGTTTTTT. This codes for CASKGQPDEKLFF.